One sample yielded the 10 T cell receptor beta chains listed below, sequenced in a study of cytomegalovirus exposure and HLA in healthy donors. The assay was immunoSEQ multiplex PCR, and TCRdb's table has in-frame clones only and misses some. The table shows over 100,000 clones, with roughly nine tenths occurring only once. The sequenced material came from PBMCs. The origin of the receptors is a man aged 25-45 years in good health and CMV-seronegative.

The chain uses TRBV5-1 and TRBJ2-2; TRBD1 matches at 7 bases. This CDR3 is 14 amino acids long. Germline CDR1 reads SGHRS; CDR2 reads YFSETQ. V lost 5 bases to trimming and J lost 6 bases; unmatched junction nucleotides: 7. In DNA form, the CDR3 reads TGCGCCAGCAGTGACAGGGAAGGGGCCGGGGAGCTGTTTTTT. This encodes CASSDREGAGELFF.

The rearrangement links TRBV5-1 to TRBJ1-1; no definite D call. With 3 bases removed from V and 3 bases from J, the gap between germline ends came to 15 bases. The germline gives CDR1 SGHRS, CDR2 YFSETQ. The CDR3 length is 15 residues. The CDR3 is CASSSGRWEDTEAFF. The CDR3 DNA reads TGCGCCAGCAGCTCGGGCCGATGGGAGGACACTGAAGCTTTCTTT.

This chain connects TRBV2 to TRBJ2-3, with TRBD2 as a possible D gene (5 bases). Trimming removed 1 base at V and 2 bases at J, with 13 bases between. The CDR3 runs to 16 residues. CDR1 is SNHLY and CDR2 is FYNNEI in the germline V gene. CDR3 bases: TGTGCCAGCAGTGAAGAGGCAGCGGCTATCACAGATACGCAGTATTTT. Translated: CASSEEAAAITDTQYF.

V is TRBV5-1 and J is TRBJ1-2; D remains unclear. The CDR3 contains 13 residues. Trimming removed 0 bases from V and 7 bases from J, with 10 bases in between. CDR1 SGHRS and CDR2 YFSETQ come from the germline V gene. This CDR3 reads CASSLVSGGGYTF. In nucleotides, the CDR3 is TGCGCCAGCAGCTTGGTCTCAGGAGGTGGCTACACCTTC. The full variable domain, with the rest looked up from reference TRBV5-1 and TRBJ1-2, is KAGVTQTPRYLIKTRGQQVTLSCSPISGHRSVSWYQQTPGQGLQFLFEYFSETQRNKGNFPGRFSGRQFSNSRSEMNVSTLELGDSALYLCASSLVSGGGYTFGSGTRLTVV.

The V call is TRBV7-2, the J call TRBJ2-1; the match to TRBD1 covers 8 bases. The V gene end was trimmed by 6 bases and the J gene end by 0 bases; junction bases not matched to a gene: 4. There are 15 residues in the CDR3. CDR1 is SGHTA, CDR2 FQGNSA, per germline. In nucleotides, the CDR3 is TGTGCCAGCAGTCGACAGGGGAGCTCCTACAATGAGCAGTTCTTC. This gives the protein CASSRQGSSYNEQFF.

This clone came up once. The chain couples TRBV7-2 to TRBJ1-4, with 9 bases lining up with TRBD1. The trim removed 5 bases at V and 7 bases at J, leaving 17 bases unmatched. The CDR3 is 18 residues long. CDR1 is SGHTA, CDR2 FQGNSA, per germline. CDR3 in DNA: TGTGCCAGCAGCGTAGGCCGACAGGGGGGGGCGTTTCGTGAAAAACTGTTTTTT. Translation gives CASSVGRQGGAFREKLFF.

The chain has TRBV7-8 and TRBJ1-2; weak D call: TRBD1 (6 bases). In germline, CDR1 is SGHVS, CDR2 FQNEAQ. The CDR3 has 15 amino acids. Trimming removed 5 bases at V and 3 bases at J, with 16 bases between. CDR3 amino acids: CASSPFQGLDYGYTF. The CDR3 coding sequence is TGTGCCAGCAGCCCCTTCCAGGGGTTGGACTATGGCTACACCTTC.

The chain is built from TRBV11-2 and TRBJ1-1, with D unresolved. This CDR3 has 17 residues. The germline V gene encodes CDR1 SGHAT and CDR2 FQNNGV. V lost 2 bases, J lost 1 base, and 17 bases lay in between. The CDR3 here is CASSLSGIEVGNTEAFF. The CDR3 nucleotides read TGTGCCAGCAGCTTATCCGGGATTGAGGTCGGGAACACTGAAGCTTTCTTT.

The chain joins TRBV6-6 to TRBJ1-2; D uncertain. Trimming removed 0 bases from V and 8 bases from J, with 13 bases in between. The CDR3 consists of 14 residues. Per germline, CDR1 MNHNY and CDR2 SVGAGI (reference sequence). In DNA, the CDR3 is TGTGCCAGCAGTTACTCGATCGTCCAGTCCGGCTACACCTTC. Translated: CASSYSIVQSGYTF.

V and J are TRBV5-4 and TRBJ2-3; the match to TRBD2 covers 12 bases. CDR1 is SGHNT and CDR2 is YYREEE in the germline V gene (reference sequence). The CDR3 is made up of 16 amino acids. With V trimmed by 4 bases and J by 1 base, 4 bases remained unmatched. CDR3 sequence (DNA): TGTGCCAGCAGCCCAGGACTAGCGGGACGCACAGATACGCAGTATTTT. Translated: CASSPGLAGRTDTQYF. Using reference TRBV5-4 and TRBJ2-3 for the parts outside the CDR3, the full variable domain is ETGVTQSPTHLIKTRGQQVTLRCSSQSGHNTVSWYQQALGQGPQFIFQYYREEENGRGNFPPRFSGLQFPNYSSELNVNALELDDSALYLCASSPGLAGRTDTQYFGPGTRLTVL.